This T cell receptor beta chain was sequenced for a study of naive and memory T cell subsets. Four subsets defined by CD45RA and CD27 were sorted after CD3, CD4, CD8 and live/dead staining. In its sample, this clonotype was seen a few times. Its antigen remains unidentified. Findings of the study overall: A few larger clonotypes appeared in naive repertoires, especially CD8, possibly memory cells re-expressing CD45RA. TCR abundance followed a power law differing between naive and memory subsets.

The CDR3 length is 14 residues. V lost 1 base, J lost 10 bases, and 14 bases lay in between. The beta constant-region primer was an equimolar mix of two oligonucleotides covering TRBC1 and TRBC2. Four rounds of PCR amplified the ligated cDNA using nested alpha and beta constant-region primers plus SP2. TCRdb passed the UMI-ligation and nested PCR reads through MiXCR, listing each CDR3 protein once. The repertoire includes 85,000 or so distinct CDR3 sequences, 8% to 9.5% of them detected once, and about 1.3% sits in the top ten. This chain links TRBV12-3 or TRBV12-4 with TRBJ2-1; D might be TRBD2 (5 bases). The specimen was naive CD8+ T cells from blood. The receptor was derived from a human donor in good health. CDR3 in DNA: TGTGCCAGCAGTTTAGAACGGGGTGGCGGGGAGCAGTTCTTC. Protein product: CASSLERGGGEQFF.